Reported below is one T cell receptor beta chain. Its antigen is still unknown. This record belongs to a study of cytomegalovirus exposure and HLA in healthy donors. Study background: HLA-typed donors were the source of roughly 85 million unique TCRs held in an early data release.

Points from the study as a whole: Excluded were some V segments that proved indistinguishable, including TRBV6-2 and TRBV6-3. Apparent HLA restriction characterized most CMV-associated TCR beta chains in a later analysis. Donor immune exposure was known only as CMV serostatus.

PCR primers comprised 60 Vbeta and 13 Jbeta primers. Only in-frame clones appear in the TCRdb table, and some are missing; sequencing was by immunoSEQ multiplex PCR. This sample's clone table lists 75,000 to 95,000 clones. Looked up from germline, CDR1 is LNHDA and CDR2 is SQIVND (reference sequence). The V segment lost 7 bases and the J segment 6 bases; nucleotides outside the gene matches: 7. CDR3 length equals 16 residues. The chain carries TRBV19 and TRBJ2-2; 14 bases are a match to TRBD2. Specimen: PBMCs. The receptor was isolated from a young man in good health and CMV-seronegative. CDR3 loop: CASTGLAGVIAGELFF. CDR3 DNA sequence: TGTGCCAGTACGGGACTAGCGGGAGTTATCGCCGGGGAGCTGTTTTTT. The full variable domain, its missing parts supplied by reference TRBV19 and TRBJ2-2, is DGGITQSPKYLFRKEGQNVTLSCEQNLNHDAMYWYRQDPGQGLRLIYYSQIVNDFQKGDIAEGYSVSREKKESFPLTVTSAQKNPTAFYLCASTGLAGVIAGELFFGEGSRLTVL.